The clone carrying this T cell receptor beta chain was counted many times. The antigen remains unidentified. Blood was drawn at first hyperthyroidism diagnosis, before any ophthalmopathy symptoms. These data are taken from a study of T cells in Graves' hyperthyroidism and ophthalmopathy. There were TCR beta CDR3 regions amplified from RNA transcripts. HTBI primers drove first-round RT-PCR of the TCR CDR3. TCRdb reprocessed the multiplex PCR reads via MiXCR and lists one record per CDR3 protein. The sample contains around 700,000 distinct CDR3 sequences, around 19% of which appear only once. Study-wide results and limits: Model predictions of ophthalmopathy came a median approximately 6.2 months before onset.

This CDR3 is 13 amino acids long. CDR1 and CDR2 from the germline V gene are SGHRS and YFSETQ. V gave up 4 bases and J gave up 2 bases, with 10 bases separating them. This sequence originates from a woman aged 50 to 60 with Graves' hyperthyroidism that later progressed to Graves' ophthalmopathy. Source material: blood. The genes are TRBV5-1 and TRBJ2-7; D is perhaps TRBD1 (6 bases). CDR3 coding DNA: TGCGCCAGCAGCCCCAGGGGAGCCTACGAGCAGTACTTC. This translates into CASSPRGAYEQYF.